The entry that follows covers one T cell receptor (beta chain) sequence. Germline CDR1 and CDR2: MNHNY and SVGAGI (reference sequence). The CDR3 contains 16 residues. V gave up 5 bases and J gave up 3 bases, with 17 bases separating them. The sample belongs to a study of cytomegalovirus exposure and HLA in healthy donors. Study in general: The 120 or so validation repertoires were produced on the same platform as the roughly 660 repertoires of the first cohort. This was reported in a later analysis.

Clones were sequenced by immunoSEQ multiplex PCR, and TCRdb holds only the in-frame ones, with some missing. Of about 120,000 clones listed, about 85% were seen once; the top ten hold roughly 1.9%. The TCR sequence derives from a woman in her thirties in good health and CMV-seronegative. The material sequenced was PBMCs. The genes are TRBV6-6 and TRBJ2-1; weak D call: TRBD1 (7 bases). The CDR3 coding sequence is TGTGCCAGCAGTCCGACAGGGAGGACCTACTACAATGAGCAGTTCTTC. The encoded protein is CASSPTGRTYYNEQFF.